This record covers a single T cell receptor beta chain. This sample was taken from a study of shared T cell receptors in the human thymus. Sequencing used immunoSEQ multiplex PCR; TCRdb keeps in-frame clones, though not all of them. Among roughly 710,000 clones listed, roughly 85% were seen once. CDR1 is LGHNA, CDR2 YSLEER, per germline. Trimming stripped 5 bases from V and 5 bases from J, with 18 bases between. CDR3 length equals 15 residues. The sample also formed part of further work on human thymus T cells. As reported in that work: Thymic and blood repertoires appeared to show biased V and J gene usage.

The chain links TRBV4-3 to TRBJ2-5, with D uncertain. The specimen sequenced was thymocytes. The clonotype was recovered from a girl in the first two years of life with a congenital heart defect. In DNA, the CDR3 is TGCGCCAGCAGCATAGCTTTAGCTGGTTGGGAGACCCAGTACTTC. Translation: CASSIALAGWETQYF.